One and the same sample provided the 25 T cell receptor beta chains below, sequenced in a study of cytomegalovirus exposure and HLA in healthy donors. Sequenced by immunoSEQ multiplex PCR; TCRdb stores in-frame clones only, minus some. Of roughly 120,000 clones listed, roughly 86% were seen once; the top ten hold roughly 5%. Sequencing used PBMCs. The receptors shown here come from a young man in good health and CMV-seronegative.

The CDR3 here is CSVELGGSSGNTIYF. The DNA of the CDR3 is TGCAGCGTTGAGTTGGGTGGGAGCTCAGGAAACACCATATATTTT. The rearrangement uses TRBV29-1 and TRBJ1-3; D ambiguous. From germline, CDR1 is SQVTM and CDR2 ANQGSEA. The CDR3 covers 15 residues. V was clipped by 3 bases and J by 4 bases, with 16 bases between them.

This clone came up once. V usage is TRBV9 and J usage is TRBJ2-1; 8 bases align to TRBD1. Germline values: CDR1 SGDLS, CDR2 YYNGEE. V lost 0 bases, J lost 7 bases, and 6 bases stayed unmatched. The CDR3 covers 15 residues. Here the CDR3 DNA reads TGTGCCAGCAGCGTAGTCTTAACAGGGGGTAATGAGCAGTTCTTC. This translates into CASSVVLTGGNEQFF.

The chain carries TRBV6-5 and TRBJ1-5; D gene ambiguous. CDR1 and CDR2 (germline): MNHEY, SVGAGI. V was cut by 0 bases and J by 2 bases, with 5 bases left in between. There are 14 residues in the CDR3. The CDR3 region is CASSYSSGNQPQHF. The CDR3 DNA sequence: TGTGCCAGCAGTTACTCTTCGGGCAATCAGCCCCAGCATTTT.

CDR3 region: CASSSTGFGDYGYTF. CDR3 DNA sequence: TGCGCCAGCAGCTCCACAGGGTTCGGGGACTATGGCTACACCTTC. The chain carries TRBV5-1 and TRBJ1-2; maybe TRBD1 (6 bases). Looked up from germline, CDR1 is SGHRS and CDR2 is YFSETQ. Trimming left V 3 bases short and J 3 bases short, with 15 bases between. The CDR3 length is 15 residues.

Points on this clone: A read error may account for a junction end that differs from germline. The chain carries TRBV11-2 and TRBJ2-2; 8 nucleotides agree with TRBD1. The CDR3 covers 17 residues. Germline CDR1 is SGHAT and CDR2 is FQNNGV. The CDR3 DNA follows: TGTGCCAGCACCTTAATGGCCGGGACAGGAAGGACCGGGGAGCTGTTTTTT. Protein sequence: CASTLMAGTGRTGELFF.

The rearrangement joins TRBV30 to TRBJ1-2; D is undetermined. Germline CDR1 reads GTSNPN; CDR2 reads SVGIG (reference sequence). This CDR3 contains 13 residues. V shed 3 bases and J shed 2 bases, with 10 bases lying between them. This CDR3 reads CAWSPGGNYGYTF. CDR3 sequence (DNA): TGTGCCTGGAGCCCGGGAGGGAACTATGGCTACACCTTC. The full variable domain, its missing parts supplied by reference TRBV30 and TRBJ1-2, is SQTIHQWPATLVQPVGSPLSLECTVEGTSNPNLYWYRQAAGRGLQLLFYSVGIGQISSEVPQNLSASRPQDRQFILSSKKLLLSDSGFYLCAWSPGGNYGYTFGSGTRLTVV.

This chain uses TRBV18 with TRBJ2-7; tentatively, D is TRBD2 (6 bases). The germline V and J ends were trimmed by 2 bases and 4 bases, with 12 bases remaining between them. Germline CDR1 reads KGHSH; CDR2 reads LQKENI. The CDR3 has 14 residues. Written as DNA, the CDR3 is TGTGCCAGCTCACCAGGGGGGTCGGGGTACGAGCAGTACTTC. This codes for CASSPGGSGYEQYF.

This clone occurred once. This chain links TRBV7-9 with TRBJ1-2; TRBD1 matches 11 bases. J gave up 2 bases and V 5 bases, and 13 bases lay outside the gene matches. The CDR3 covers 18 residues. Germline V gene data show CDR1 as SEHNR and CDR2 as FQNEAQ (reference sequence). The CDR3 loop reads CASSPGQGAQAGNYGYTF. DNA of the CDR3: TGTGCCAGCAGCCCCGGACAGGGGGCGCAGGCCGGAAACTATGGCTACACCTTC.

The chain links TRBV29-1 to TRBJ2-7; 7 positions match TRBD1. This CDR3 is 15 amino acids long. Germline CDR1 reads SQVTM; CDR2 reads ANQGSEA. The J segment lost 2 bases and the V segment lost 0 bases, leaving 7 bases of the junction unmatched. The CDR3 protein is CSVEDPGTDTYEQYF. CDR3 nucleotides: TGCAGCGTTGAAGATCCTGGGACAGACACCTACGAGCAGTACTTC.

The chain joins TRBV29-1 to TRBJ1-1; D is unresolved. V dropped 3 bases and J dropped 0 bases, with 8 bases sitting between them. This CDR3 spans 13 amino acids. Germline CDR1 and CDR2: SQVTM and ANQGSEA. In DNA, the CDR3 is TGCAGCGTTGATGCCAGGATGAACACTGAAGCTTTCTTT. Protein: CSVDARMNTEAFF.

The CDR3 DNA follows: TGTGCCAGTAGTATGGGGACAGGGATCGGAAACACCATATATTTT. Protein: CASSMGTGIGNTIYF. The chain joins TRBV19 to TRBJ1-3, with 9 positions matching TRBD1. Germline V CDR1 and CDR2: LNHDA, SQIVND (reference sequence). The CDR3 extends over 15 amino acids. The V segment lost 3 bases and the J segment 4 bases; nucleotides outside the gene matches: 4.

The V call is TRBV7-8, the J call TRBJ2-7; TRBD2 matches 9 bases. The CDR3 totals 14 residues. The trim removed 5 bases at V and 5 bases at J, leaving 7 bases unmatched. The germline CDR1 and CDR2 sequences are SGHVS and FQNEAQ. CDR3 in DNA: TGTGCCAGCAGCCTTCAGCGGGAGGAGAACGAGCAGTACTTC. It yields the protein CASSLQREENEQYF.

The chain couples TRBV5-1 to TRBJ1-5; no clear D gene. The CDR3 has 17 amino acids. Trimming left V 0 bases short and J 0 bases short, with 13 bases between. CDR1 is SGHRS and CDR2 is YFSETQ in the germline V gene. CDR3: CASSLGTAGLSNQPQHF. CDR3 DNA: TGCGCCAGCAGCTTGGGCACCGCGGGCCTTAGCAATCAGCCCCAGCATTTT.

V usage is TRBV29-1 and J usage is TRBJ1-1; D is unresolved. This CDR3 spans 13 amino acids. V dropped 7 bases and J dropped 1 base, with 13 bases sitting between them. From germline, CDR1 is SQVTM and CDR2 ANQGSEA. The CDR3 coding sequence is TGCAGCGGGGTGACAATGCCGAACACTGAAGCTTTCTTT. This sequence encodes CSGVTMPNTEAFF.

The chain uses TRBV19 and TRBJ1-5; maybe TRBD1 (5 bases). V was pared by 9 bases and J by 4 bases, with 16 bases between. The CDR3 contains 14 residues. Germline-derived CDR1 and CDR2 are LNHDA and SQIVND (reference sequence). CDR3: CARPQGLRNQPQHF. The CDR3 region has the DNA TGTGCCAGACCCCAGGGACTCCGAAATCAGCCCCAGCATTTT.

The chain is built from TRBV6-1 and TRBJ2-3; maybe TRBD2 (5 bases). Trimming took off 8 bases at V and 3 bases at J, with 15 bases between the two ends. The CDR3 loop spans 14 amino acids. The germline CDR1 and CDR2 sequences are MNHNS and SASEGT. The CDR3 loop reads CASATDWQTDTQYF. DNA of the CDR3: TGTGCCAGCGCTACGGACTGGCAAACAGATACGCAGTATTTT.

This clone showed up just a few times. The sample has other DNA sequences that encode this CDR3 too. The rearrangement joins TRBV5-4 to TRBJ1-2; D not certain. Germline V gene sequence: CDR1 SGHNT, CDR2 YYREEE (reference sequence). V gave up 4 bases and J gave up 4 bases, with 14 bases separating them. The CDR3 is 14 residues long. The CDR3 DNA reads TGTGCCAGCAGCCTAGGCCGAGGCGGCTATGGCTACACCTTC. Translation gives CASSLGRGGYGYTF.

This rearrangement joins TRBV5-6 to TRBJ2-3, with 11 positions matching TRBD1. CDR1 and CDR2 (germline): SGHDT, YYEEEE. The CDR3 length is 14 residues. The V segment lost 3 bases and the J segment 6 bases; nucleotides outside the gene matches: 3. DNA of the CDR3: TGTGCCAGCAGCTGGGGACAGGGGGTGGATACGCAGTATTTT. Its protein is CASSWGQGVDTQYF. Full variable domain (remainder filled in from reference TRBV5-6 and TRBJ2-3): DAGVTQSPTHLIKTRGQQVTLRCSPKSGHDTVSWYQQALGQGPQFIFQYYEEEERQRGNFPDRFSGHQFPNYSSELNVNALLLGDSALYLCASSWGQGVDTQYFGPGTRLTVL.

CDR3 loop: CASRRYNEQFF. In nucleotides, the CDR3 is TGTGCCAGCAGGAGATACAATGAGCAGTTCTTC. This chain uses TRBV27 with TRBJ2-1; D gene ambiguous. There are 11 residues in the CDR3. Germline CDR1 reads MNHEY; CDR2 reads SMNVEV (reference sequence). Trimming shortened V by 6 bases and J by 4 bases, and 4 bases separated the two germline ends.

V is TRBV9 and J is TRBJ1-3; unclear D gene. The CDR3 consists of 14 residues. Deletions cut 4 bases from V and 1 base from J, with 9 bases between. Germline V CDR1 and CDR2: SGDLS, YYNGEE. The CDR3, as DNA: TGTGCCAGCAGCATCTACTGGTCTGGAAACACCATATATTTT. It yields the protein CASSIYWSGNTIYF.

The rearrangement joins TRBV2 to TRBJ2-7, with 7 nucleotides matching TRBD2. The junction had 5 bases not matched to a gene; V was cut back by 3 bases and J by 3 bases. This CDR3 is 14 amino acids long. The germline V gene encodes CDR1 SNHLY and CDR2 FYNNEI. In DNA, the CDR3 is TGTGCCAGCAGTGAGGGCGGGAGCCTCTACGAGCAGTACTTC. Translated, it gives CASSEGGSLYEQYF.

This clone was counted a single time. The rearrangement uses TRBV5-1 and TRBJ2-7, with D maybe TRBD2 (6 bases). Germline lookup yields CDR1 SGHRS and CDR2 YFSETQ. With 5 bases removed from V and 0 bases from J, the gap between germline ends came to 15 bases. The CDR3 has 15 residues. In DNA, the CDR3 is TGCGCCAGCAGTACCGAGGGACTCCGCTCCTACGAGCAGTACTTC. Encoded protein: CASSTEGLRSYEQYF.

J is TRBJ2-1 and V is TRBV27; D is possibly TRBD2 (7 bases). Germline V lookup: CDR1 MNHEY, CDR2 SMNVEV (reference sequence). V lost 7 bases and J lost 6, with 10 bases in between. The CDR3 loop spans 12 amino acids. The CDR3 nucleotides are TGTGCCAGCAAGGGGGGGCTCAATGAGCAGTTCTTC. Its protein is CASKGGLNEQFF.

Concerning this clone: At the DNA level, this CDR3 is encoded by other sequences in the same sample as well. This chain connects TRBV5-1 to TRBJ2-7; D possibly corresponds to TRBD1 (5 bases). In germline, CDR1 is SGHRS, CDR2 YFSETQ. V was trimmed by 2 bases and J by 0 bases, leaving 9 bases between them. This CDR3 is 14 amino acids long. CDR3 sequence: CASSLRGTSYEQYF. Written as DNA, the CDR3 is TGCGCCAGCAGCTTAAGGGGCACCTCCTACGAGCAGTACTTC.

J is TRBJ2-2 and V is TRBV19, with D perhaps matching TRBD1 (6 bases). The CDR3 extends over 17 amino acids. Trimming left V 1 base short and J 2 bases short, with 14 bases between. Germline V gives CDR1 LNHDA, CDR2 SQIVND (reference sequence). CDR3 loop: CASSIGVGTSNTGELFF. The CDR3 coding sequence is TGTGCCAGTAGTATAGGGGTTGGGACATCCAACACCGGGGAGCTGTTTTTT.